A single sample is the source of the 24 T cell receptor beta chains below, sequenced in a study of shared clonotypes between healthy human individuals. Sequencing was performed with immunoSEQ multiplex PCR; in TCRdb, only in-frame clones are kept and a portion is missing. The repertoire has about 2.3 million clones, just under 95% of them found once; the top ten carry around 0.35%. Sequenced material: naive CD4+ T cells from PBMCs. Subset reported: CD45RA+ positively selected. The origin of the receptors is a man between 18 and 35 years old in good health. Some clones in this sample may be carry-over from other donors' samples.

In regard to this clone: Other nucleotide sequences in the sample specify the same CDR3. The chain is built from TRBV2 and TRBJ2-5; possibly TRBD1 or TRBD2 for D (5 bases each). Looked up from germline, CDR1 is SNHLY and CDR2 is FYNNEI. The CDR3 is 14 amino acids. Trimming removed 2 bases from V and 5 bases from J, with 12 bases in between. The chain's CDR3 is CASSESRGGETQYF. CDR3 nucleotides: TGTGCCAGCAGTGAATCAAGGGGCGGGGAGACCCAGTACTTC. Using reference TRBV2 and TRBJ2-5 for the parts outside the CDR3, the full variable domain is EPEVTQTPSHQVTQMGQEVILRCVPISNHLYFYWYRQILGQKVEFLVSFYNNEISEKSEIFDDQFSVERPDGSNFTLKIRSTKLEDSAMYFCASSESRGGETQYFGPGTRLLVL.

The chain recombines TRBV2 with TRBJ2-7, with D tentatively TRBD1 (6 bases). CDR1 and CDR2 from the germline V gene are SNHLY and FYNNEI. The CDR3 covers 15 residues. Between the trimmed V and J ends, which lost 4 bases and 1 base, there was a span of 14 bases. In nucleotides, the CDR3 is TGTGCCAGCAGTGCCTCGACAGGCTATTCCTACGAGCAGTACTTC. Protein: CASSASTGYSYEQYF.

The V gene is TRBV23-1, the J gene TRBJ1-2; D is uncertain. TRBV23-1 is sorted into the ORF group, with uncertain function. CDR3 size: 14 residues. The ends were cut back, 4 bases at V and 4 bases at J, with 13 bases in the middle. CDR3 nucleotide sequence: TGCGCCAGCAGTCCTGTTCCGGTCGGCTATGGCTACACCTTC. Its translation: CASSPVPVGYGYTF.

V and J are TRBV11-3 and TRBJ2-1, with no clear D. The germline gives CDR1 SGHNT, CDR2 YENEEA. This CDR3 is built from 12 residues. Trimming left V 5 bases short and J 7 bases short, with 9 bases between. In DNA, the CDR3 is TGTGCCAGCAGCATAGGCGAGAATGAGCAGTTCTTC. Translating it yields CASSIGENEQFF. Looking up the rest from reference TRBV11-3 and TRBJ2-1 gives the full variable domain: EAGVVQSPRYKIIEKKQPVAFWCNPISGHNTLYWYLQNLGQGPELLIRYENEEAVDDSQLPKDRFSAERLKGVDSTLKIQPAELGDSAVYLCASSIGENEQFFGPGTRLTVL.

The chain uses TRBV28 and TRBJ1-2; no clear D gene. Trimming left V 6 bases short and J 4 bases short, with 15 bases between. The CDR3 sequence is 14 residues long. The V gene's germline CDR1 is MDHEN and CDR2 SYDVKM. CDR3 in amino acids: CASRLTGHLYGYTF. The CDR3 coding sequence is TGTGCCAGCAGGTTGACCGGCCACCTCTATGGCTACACCTTC.

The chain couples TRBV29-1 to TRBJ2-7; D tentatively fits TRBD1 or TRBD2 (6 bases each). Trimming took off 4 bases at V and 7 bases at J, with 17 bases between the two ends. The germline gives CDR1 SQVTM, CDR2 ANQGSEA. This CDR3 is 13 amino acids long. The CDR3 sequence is CSVVGGAPGEQYF. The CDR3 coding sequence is TGCAGCGTTGTGGGGGGCGCCCCGGGGGAGCAGTACTTC.

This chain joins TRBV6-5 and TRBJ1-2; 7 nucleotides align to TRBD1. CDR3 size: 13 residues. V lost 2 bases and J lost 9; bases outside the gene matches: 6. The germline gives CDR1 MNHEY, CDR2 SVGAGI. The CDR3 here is CASSYGQGGSYTF. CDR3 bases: TGTGCCAGCAGTTACGGGCAGGGGGGGAGCTACACCTTC.

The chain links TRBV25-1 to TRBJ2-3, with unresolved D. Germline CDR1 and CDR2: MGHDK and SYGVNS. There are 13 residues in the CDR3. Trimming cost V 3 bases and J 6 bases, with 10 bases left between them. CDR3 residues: CASSEATRDTQYF. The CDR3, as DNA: TGTGCCAGCAGTGAGGCGACCAGGGATACGCAGTATTTT.

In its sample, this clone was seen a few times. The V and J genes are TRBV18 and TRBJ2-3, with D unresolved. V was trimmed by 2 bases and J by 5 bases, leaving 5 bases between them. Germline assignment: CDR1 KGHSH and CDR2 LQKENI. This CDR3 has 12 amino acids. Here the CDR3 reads CASSPGKDTQYF. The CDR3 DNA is TGTGCCAGCTCACCAGGGAAAGATACGCAGTATTTT.

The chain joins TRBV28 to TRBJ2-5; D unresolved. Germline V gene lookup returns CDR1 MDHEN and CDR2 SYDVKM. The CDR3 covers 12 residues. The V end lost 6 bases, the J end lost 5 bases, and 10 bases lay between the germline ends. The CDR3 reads CASSSDWETQYF. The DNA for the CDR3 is TGTGCCAGCAGCTCTGACTGGGAGACCCAGTACTTC.

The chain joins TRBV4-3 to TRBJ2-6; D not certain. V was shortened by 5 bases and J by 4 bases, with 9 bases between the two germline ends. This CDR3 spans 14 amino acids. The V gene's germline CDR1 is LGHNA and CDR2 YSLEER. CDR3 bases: TGCGCCAGCAGCGGAAGAAGGGGGGCCAACGTCCTGACTTTC. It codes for CASSGRRGANVLTF.

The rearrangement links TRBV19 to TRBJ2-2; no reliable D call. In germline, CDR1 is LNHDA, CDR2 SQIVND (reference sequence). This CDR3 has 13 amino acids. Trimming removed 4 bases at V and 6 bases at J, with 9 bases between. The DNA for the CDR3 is TGTGCCAGTAGTAATCTGCGCGCCGGGGAGCTGTTTTTT. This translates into CASSNLRAGELFF. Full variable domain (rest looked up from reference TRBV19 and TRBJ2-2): DGGITQSPKYLFRKEGQNVTLSCEQNLNHDAMYWYRQDPGQGLRLIYYSQIVNDFQKGDIAEGYSVSREKKESFPLTVTSAQKNPTAFYLCASSNLRAGELFFGEGSRLTVL.

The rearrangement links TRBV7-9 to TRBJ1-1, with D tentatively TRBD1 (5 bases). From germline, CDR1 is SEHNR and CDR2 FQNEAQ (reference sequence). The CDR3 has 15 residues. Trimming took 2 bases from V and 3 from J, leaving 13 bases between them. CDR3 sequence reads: CASSLREGPDTEAFF. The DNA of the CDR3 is TGTGCCAGCAGCTTAAGGGAGGGGCCGGACACTGAAGCTTTCTTT. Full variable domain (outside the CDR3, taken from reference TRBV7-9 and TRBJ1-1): DTGVSQNPRHKITKRGQNVTFRCDPISEHNRLYWYRQTLGQGPEFLTYFQNEAQLEKSRLLSDRFSAERPKGSFSTLEIQRTEQGDSAMYLCASSLREGPDTEAFFGQGTRLTVV.

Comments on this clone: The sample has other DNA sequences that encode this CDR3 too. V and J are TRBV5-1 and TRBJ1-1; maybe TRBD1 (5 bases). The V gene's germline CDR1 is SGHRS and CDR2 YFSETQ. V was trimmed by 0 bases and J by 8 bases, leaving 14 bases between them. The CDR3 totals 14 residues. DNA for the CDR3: TGCGCCAGCAGCTTGGATCCCAGGGCGACCGAAGCTTTCTTT. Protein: CASSLDPRATEAFF. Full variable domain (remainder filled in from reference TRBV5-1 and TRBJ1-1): KAGVTQTPRYLIKTRGQQVTLSCSPISGHRSVSWYQQTPGQGLQFLFEYFSETQRNKGNFPGRFSGRQFSNSRSEMNVSTLELGDSALYLCASSLDPRATEAFFGQGTRLTVV.

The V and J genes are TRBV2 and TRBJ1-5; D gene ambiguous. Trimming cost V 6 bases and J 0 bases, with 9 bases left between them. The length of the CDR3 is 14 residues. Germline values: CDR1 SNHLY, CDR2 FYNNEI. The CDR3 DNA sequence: TGTGCCAGCAGCAACGGGAATAGCAATCAGCCCCAGCATTTT. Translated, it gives CASSNGNSNQPQHF.

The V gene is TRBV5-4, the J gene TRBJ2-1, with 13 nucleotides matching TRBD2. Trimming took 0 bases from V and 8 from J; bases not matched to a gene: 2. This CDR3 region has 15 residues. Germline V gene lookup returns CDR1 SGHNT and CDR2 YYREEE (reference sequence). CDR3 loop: CASSLVLAGGHEQFF. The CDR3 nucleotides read TGTGCCAGCAGCTTGGTACTAGCGGGAGGGCATGAGCAGTTCTTC.

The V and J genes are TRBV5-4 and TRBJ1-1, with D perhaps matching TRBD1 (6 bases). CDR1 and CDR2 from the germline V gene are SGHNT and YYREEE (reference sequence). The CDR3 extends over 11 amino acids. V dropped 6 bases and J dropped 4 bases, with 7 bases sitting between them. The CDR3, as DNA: TGTGCCAGCAAGGGGGGCACTGAAGCTTTCTTT. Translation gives CASKGGTEAFF.

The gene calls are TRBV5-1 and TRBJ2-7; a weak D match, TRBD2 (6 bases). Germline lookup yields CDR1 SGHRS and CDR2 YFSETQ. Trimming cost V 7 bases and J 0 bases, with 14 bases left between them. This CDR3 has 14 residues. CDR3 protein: CASALALSSYEQYF. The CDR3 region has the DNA TGCGCCAGCGCTCTAGCGCTCAGCTCCTACGAGCAGTACTTC.

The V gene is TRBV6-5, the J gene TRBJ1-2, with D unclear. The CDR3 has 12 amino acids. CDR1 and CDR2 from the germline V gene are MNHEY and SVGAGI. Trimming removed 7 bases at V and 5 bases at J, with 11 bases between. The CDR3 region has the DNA TGTGCCAGCAAGTCCACGGTATATGGCTACACCTTC. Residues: CASKSTVYGYTF.

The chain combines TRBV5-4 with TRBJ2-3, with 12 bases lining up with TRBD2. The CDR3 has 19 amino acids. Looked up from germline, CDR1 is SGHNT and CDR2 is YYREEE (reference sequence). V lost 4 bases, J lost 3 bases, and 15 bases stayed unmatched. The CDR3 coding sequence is TGTGCCAGCAGCCCACGGACGACTAGCGGGAGAATAGGAACAGATACGCAGTATTTT. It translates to CASSPRTTSGRIGTDTQYF.

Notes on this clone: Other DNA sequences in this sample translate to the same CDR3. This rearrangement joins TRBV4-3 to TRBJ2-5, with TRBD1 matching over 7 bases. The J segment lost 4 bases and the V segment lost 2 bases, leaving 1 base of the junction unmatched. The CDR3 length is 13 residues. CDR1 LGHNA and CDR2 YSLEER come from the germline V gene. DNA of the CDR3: TGCGCCAGCAGCCAAAGGACAGGAGAGACCCAGTACTTC. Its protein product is CASSQRTGETQYF.

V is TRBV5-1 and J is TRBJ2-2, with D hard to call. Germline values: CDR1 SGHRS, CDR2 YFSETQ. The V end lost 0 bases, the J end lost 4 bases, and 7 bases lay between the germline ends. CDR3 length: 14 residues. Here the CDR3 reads CASSLGQITGELFF. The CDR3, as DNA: TGCGCCAGCAGCTTGGGGCAAATCACCGGGGAGCTGTTTTTT.

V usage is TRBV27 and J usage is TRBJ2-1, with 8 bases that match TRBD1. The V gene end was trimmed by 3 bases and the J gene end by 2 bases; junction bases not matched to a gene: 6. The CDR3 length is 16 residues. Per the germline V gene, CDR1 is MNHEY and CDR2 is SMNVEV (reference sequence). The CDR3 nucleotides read TGTGCCAGCAGTTTCGGCAGGGGGCTACCCTACAATGAGCAGTTCTTC. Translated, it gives CASSFGRGLPYNEQFF.

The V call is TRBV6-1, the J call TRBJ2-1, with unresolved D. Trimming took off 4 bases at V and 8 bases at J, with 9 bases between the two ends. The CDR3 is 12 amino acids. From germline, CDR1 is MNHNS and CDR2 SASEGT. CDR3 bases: TGTGCCAGCAGTGTTAAGGGCGATGAGCAGTTCTTC. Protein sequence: CASSVKGDEQFF.